This TCR beta chain is from a study of blood T cell repertoires in COVID-19. Study-wide context: The samples span acute and convalescent COVID-19 from the United States, Italy and Spain. PBMCs, B-cell-depleted T cells, or T cells provided the cDNA or gDNA that made up the material.

Each participant's cohort was designated according to participant-reported clinical history. Cohort 3 donors counted as recovered after two negative PCRs, clearance, or resolved symptoms. Libraries were prepared by immunoSEQ multiplex PCR; TCRdb keeps only in-frame clonotypes and omits some of them. The sample carries 280,000 or so clones, around 90% recorded once. Looked up from germline, CDR1 is SNHLY and CDR2 is FYNNEI. The V and J ends lost 4 bases and 3 bases respectively, with 12 bases between them. The CDR3 spans 14 residues. This chain connects TRBV2 to TRBJ2-5; tentatively, D is TRBD1 (5 bases). The material sequenced was PBMCs or T cells enriched from blood (not recorded which). This receptor was taken from a woman aged 35 to 49 who had recovered from COVID-19. The CDR3 sequence is CASSGLVREETQYF. CDR3 in DNA: TGTGCCAGCAGTGGGCTAGTCAGGGAAGAGACCCAGTACTTC.